This TCR beta chain was recorded in a study of OX40 agonist ivuxolimab in advanced cancers. Across the whole study: With a range of roughly 20 to 85, age averaged approximately 54 years, and 75% to 90% were male.

The repertoire was sequenced with immunoSEQ multiplex PCR; TCRdb's copy has only in-frame clones and lacks some. The profile shows roughly 100,000 clones, 90% to 95% of them singletons. The CDR3 runs to 15 residues. CDR1 is SNHLY, CDR2 FYNNEI, per germline. V was pared by 4 bases and J by 4 bases, with 8 bases of the junction left unmatched. Sequenced here: CD4+ or CD8+ T cells sorted from blood, sampled in a trial of the OX40 agonist ivuxolimab. This TCR derives from an adult with an advanced solid tumor such as melanoma, head and neck, liver or kidney cancer. The chain is built from TRBV2 and TRBJ1-2; TRBD1 agrees at 8 bases. CDR3 loop: CASSGGQGSFYGYTF. CDR3 nucleotides: TGTGCCAGCAGTGGAGGACAGGGAAGTTTCTATGGCTACACCTTC. Filled out from reference TRBV2 and TRBJ1-2, the complete variable domain reads EPEVTQTPSHQVTQMGQEVILRCVPISNHLYFYWYRQILGQKVEFLVSFYNNEISEKSEIFDDQFSVERPDGSNFTLKIRSTKLEDSAMYFCASSGGQGSFYGYTFGSGTRLTVV.